These T cell receptor beta chains were read from a single sample in a study of T cell responses to AZD1222 COVID-19 vaccine. The table came from immunoSEQ multiplex PCR; TCRdb's copy has only in-frame clones and leaves some out. Of about 99,000 clones in the sample, about 90% are singletons; the top ten hold around 4.8%. The source was peripheral blood, collected on day 0 of AZD1222 vaccination. These TCRs come from an adult in good health. Both conserved end residues are trimmed from each CDR3.

J gene,V gene,CDR3 protein
TRBJ2-3,TRBV28,ASSSGGQGTDTQY
TRBJ1-2,TRBV30,AWSQGSKGIYGYT
TRBJ2-3,TRBV19,ASMVQGATDTQY
TRBJ1-2,TRBV20-1,SAPYYGYT
TRBJ1-1,TRBV18,ASSPEGQTKINAF
TRBJ1-5,TRBV7-8,ASSPTGSQPQH
TRBJ1-5,TRBV18,ASSSDRAYSNQPQH
TRBJ2-2,TRBV5-4,ASSSGTVNTGELF
TRBJ1-5,TRBV19,ASTSRGYDYGQPQH
TRBJ1-5,TRBV6-2/TRBV6-3,ASSLTHNSNQPQH
TRBJ1-5,TRBV30,AWGYGAKNQPQH
TRBJ1-4,TRBV7-9,ASSEYNEKLF
TRBJ1-4,TRBV28,ASRAAGTNEKLF
TRBJ1-6,TRBV24-1,ATSDSRQNSPLH
TRBJ1-6,TRBV4-1,ASSQDLGSPLH
TRBJ1-5,TRBV18,ASSREQGEPQH
TRBJ1-2,TRBV3-1/TRBV3-2,ASSQDRRVLSGYT
TRBJ2-7,TRBV12-2,ASRLRGQGKSSYGFYEQY
TRBJ2-3,TRBV4-1,ASSQPREAGTQY
TRBJ1-4,TRBV5-6,ASSLGTGWIGGEKLF
TRBJ2-3,TRBV30,AWSGLGGPDTQY
TRBJ1-1,TRBV5-1,ASRTAVIKNTEAF
TRBJ2-7,TRBV18,ASSPSGQGLRQY
TRBJ1-1,TRBV7-3,ASSPGGTEAF
TRBJ1-4,TRBV5-6,ASSSSGGLEKLF
TRBJ1-6,TRBV19,ASSLQADYNSPLH
TRBJ2-3,TRBV9,ASSVGPLAGGITDTQY